This passage covers 21 T cell receptor beta chains from one sample sequenced in a study of T cell responses to AZD1222 COVID-19 vaccine. Repertoires were generated with immunoSEQ multiplex PCR, while TCRdb's copy carries only in-frame clones and drops some. The sample records about 79,000 clones, 80% being singletons. The specimen comprised peripheral blood, sampled on day 0 of AZD1222 vaccination. These receptors came from an adult in good health.

The CDR3 region is CASSLGGTPNQPQHF. DNA of the CDR3: TGCGCCAGCAGCTTGGGAGGGACACCCAATCAGCCCCAGCATTTT. This chain uses TRBV5-1 with TRBJ1-5; the D gene is possibly TRBD1 (6 bases). Germline CDR1 and CDR2: SGHRS and YFSETQ. This CDR3 contains 15 residues. V was pared by 0 bases and J by 3 bases, with 10 bases between.

This CDR3 reads CASSLSPGANVLTF. DNA for the CDR3: TGTGCCAGCAGTTTATCCCCTGGGGCCAACGTCCTGACTTTC. The chain employs TRBV28 and TRBJ2-6, with D hard to call. Trimming removed 1 base at V and 2 bases at J, with 3 bases between. From germline, CDR1 is MDHEN and CDR2 SYDVKM. CDR3 length: 14 amino acids.

The chain combines TRBV30 with TRBJ2-7, with 10 nucleotides matching TRBD2. The ends lost 5 bases at V and 3 bases at J; junction bases unmatched: 4. CDR3 length: 13 residues. The V gene's germline CDR1 is GTSNPN and CDR2 SVGIG (reference sequence). CDR3 in DNA: TGTGCCTGGTCTCCTAGCGGGAGCTACGAGCAGTACTTC. Its protein is CAWSPSGSYEQYF.

The rearrangement links TRBV7-9 to TRBJ2-7, with D tentatively TRBD1 (6 bases). This CDR3 region has 15 residues. CDR1 is SEHNR and CDR2 is FQNEAQ in the germline V gene (reference sequence). Between the trimmed V and J ends, which lost 2 bases and 1 base, there was a span of 12 bases. CDR3 sequence reads: CASSLRAGDSYEQYF. For the CDR3, the DNA is TGTGCCAGCAGCTTAAGGGCAGGGGATTCCTACGAGCAGTACTTC.

The chain recombines TRBV18 with TRBJ1-3, with 7 bases identical to TRBD1. V lost 5 bases, J lost 0 bases, and 7 bases stayed unmatched. This CDR3 spans 16 amino acids. Germline loops: CDR1 KGHSH, CDR2 LQKENI. The CDR3 sequence: CASSAGTADSGNTIYF. The CDR3 region has the DNA TGTGCCAGCTCAGCCGGGACAGCTGACTCTGGAAACACCATATATTTT.

The chain employs TRBV28 and TRBJ2-5, with 9 nucleotides matching TRBD2. The V segment lost 5 bases and the J segment 4 bases; nucleotides outside the gene matches: 8. The V gene's germline CDR1 is MDHEN and CDR2 SYDVKM. This CDR3 region has 15 residues. CDR3 sequence (DNA): TGTGCCAGCAGTCACCCCCGGCGGGGGGGAGAGACCCAGTACTTC. Amino acid sequence: CASSHPRRGGETQYF.

V usage is TRBV30 and J usage is TRBJ1-1; 7 bases are a match to TRBD1. Germline V CDR1 and CDR2: GTSNPN, SVGIG (reference sequence). The J segment lost 5 bases and the V segment lost 3 bases, leaving 3 bases of the junction unmatched. The CDR3 runs to 12 residues. The CDR3: CAWRTGSTEAFF. For the CDR3, the DNA is TGTGCCTGGAGGACAGGGAGTACTGAAGCTTTCTTT.

The V gene is TRBV5-6, the J gene TRBJ1-5, with 10 bases matching TRBD1. The CDR3 is made up of 15 amino acids. V dropped 0 bases and J dropped 7; count of bases not matched to a gene: 4. Germline-derived CDR1 and CDR2 are SGHDT and YYEEEE. CDR3 protein: CASSLGQGAKQPQHF. CDR3 coding DNA: TGTGCCAGCAGCTTGGGACAGGGGGCTAAGCAGCCCCAGCATTTT.

The gene calls are TRBV2 and TRBJ2-2; 10 nucleotides line up with TRBD2. V lost 5 bases and J lost 1; bases outside the gene matches: 7. This CDR3 has 17 residues. Germline CDR1 SNHLY, CDR2 FYNNEI. In DNA, the CDR3 is TGTGCCAGCAGTACCCCTAGCGGGGGCCTGAACACCGGGGAGCTGTTTTTT. Residues: CASSTPSGGLNTGELFF.

This chain connects TRBV28 to TRBJ1-5; D unclear. Per the germline V gene, CDR1 is MDHEN and CDR2 is SYDVKM. This CDR3 is 14 amino acids long. V lost 7 bases, J lost 3 bases, and 13 bases lay in between. The CDR3 coding sequence is TGTGCCAGCATCCTGGGGATCTCCAATCAGCCCCAGCATTTT. It translates to CASILGISNQPQHF.

The rearrangement uses TRBV5-4 and TRBJ2-1; the match to TRBD2 covers 7 bases. The length of the CDR3 is 13 residues. J gave up 9 bases and V 0 bases, and 3 bases lay outside the gene matches. Germline V gives CDR1 SGHNT, CDR2 YYREEE (reference sequence). CDR3 protein: CASSLGLATEQFF. Here the CDR3 DNA reads TGTGCCAGCAGCTTGGGACTAGCAACTGAGCAGTTCTTC.

The chain recombines TRBV6-5 with TRBJ1-5; 8 nucleotides align to TRBD1. The CDR3 covers 15 residues. CDR1 is MNHEY, CDR2 SVGAGI, per germline. V was clipped by 6 bases and J by 2 bases; unmatched bases: 6. CDR3 in amino acids: CASSADRGGNQPQHF. DNA for the CDR3: TGTGCCAGCAGCGCCGACAGGGGAGGCAATCAGCCCCAGCATTTT.

The CDR3 region has the DNA TGTGCCACTTCATATAGCGGGAGGGCCGGGGAGCTGTTTTTT. It specifies CATSYSGRAGELFF. The chain carries TRBV15 and TRBJ2-2; 11 bases line up with TRBD2. V trimming: 9 bases; J trimming: 6 bases; junction bases outside the gene matches: 6. The CDR3 totals 14 residues. CDR1 LNHNV and CDR2 YYDKDF come from the germline V gene (reference sequence).

This rearrangement joins TRBV18 to TRBJ2-1; TRBD2 matches at 7 bases. The CDR3 totals 16 residues. Per germline, CDR1 KGHSH and CDR2 LQKENI. Trimming cost V 2 bases and J 7 bases; bases outside gene matches: 11. Written as DNA, the CDR3 is TGTGCCAGCTCACCAATTAATAGCGGTAGCGGGAATGAGCAGTTCTTC. Encoded protein: CASSPINSGSGNEQFF.

The rearrangement links TRBV7-7 to TRBJ1-5; D uncertain. V lost 6 bases and J lost 3, with 24 bases in between. In germline, CDR1 is SSHAT, CDR2 FNYEAQ (reference sequence). The CDR3 consists of 18 residues. The DNA for the CDR3 is TGTGCCAGCAGTCCTAATCTACGCCGATCGTACCCCAATCAGCCCCAGCATTTT. Encoded protein: CASSPNLRRSYPNQPQHF.

This clone was seen just once. The chain combines TRBV19 with TRBJ1-2; the match to TRBD1 covers 7 bases. Germline V gives CDR1 LNHDA, CDR2 SQIVND (reference sequence). The trim removed 3 bases at V and 6 bases at J, leaving 1 base unmatched. CDR3 size: 12 residues. The CDR3 region is CASSMGQNGYTF. The CDR3 nucleotides are TGTGCCAGTAGTATGGGACAGAATGGCTACACCTTC.

The V gene is TRBV18, the J gene TRBJ1-1, with D perhaps matching TRBD1 (5 bases). Trimming stripped 2 bases from V and 4 bases from J, with 11 bases between. The CDR3 spans 14 residues. From germline, CDR1 is KGHSH and CDR2 LQKENI. The CDR3 spells CASSPWTGGTEAFF. The CDR3 DNA sequence: TGTGCCAGCTCACCATGGACCGGGGGCACTGAAGCTTTCTTT. Based on the CDR3 plus reference TRBV18 and TRBJ1-1, the full variable domain is NAGVMQNPRHLVRRRGQEARLRCSPMKGHSHVYWYRQLPEEGLKFMVYLQKENIIDESGMPKERFSAEFPKEGPSILRIQQVVRGDSAAYFCASSPWTGGTEAFFGQGTRLTVV.

The gene calls are TRBV28 and TRBJ1-2; tentatively, D is TRBD1 (6 bases). V lost 8 bases, J lost 2 bases, and 15 bases lay in between. The V gene's germline CDR1 is MDHEN and CDR2 SYDVKM. The CDR3 is made up of 14 amino acids. The DNA of the CDR3 is TGTGCCAGCTACCCGGACAGCTCGAACTATGGCTACACCTTC. Translated, it gives CASYPDSSNYGYTF.

The chain has TRBV5-5 and TRBJ1-1, with no clear D. Trimming took off 1 base at V and 1 base at J, with 5 bases between the two ends. CDR1 is SGHKS and CDR2 is YYEKEE in the germline V gene (reference sequence). The CDR3 length is 13 residues. The CDR3: CASSLLGNTEAFF. CDR3 sequence (DNA): TGTGCCAGCAGCTTGTTAGGGAACACTGAAGCTTTCTTT.

This clone was detected once. This chain joins TRBV5-4 and TRBJ2-5, with 7 bases aligning to TRBD1. The CDR3 extends over 16 amino acids. The V and J ends lost 4 bases and 2 bases, in that order; junction bases with no gene match: 11. Germline values: CDR1 SGHNT, CDR2 YYREEE (reference sequence). CDR3: CASSTGTDRWQETQYF. The CDR3 DNA follows: TGTGCCAGCAGCACCGGGACAGATCGCTGGCAAGAGACCCAGTACTTC.

This clone was seen only a few times. This chain links TRBV6-5 with TRBJ2-7; 7 bases map to TRBD1. Germline CDR1 reads MNHEY; CDR2 reads SVGAGI. This CDR3 spans 14 amino acids. V lost 5 bases and J lost 1; bases outside the gene matches: 5. The CDR3 protein is CASSRDSLSYEQYF. The CDR3 bases are TGTGCCAGCAGTCGGGACAGTTTGTCCTACGAGCAGTACTTC.